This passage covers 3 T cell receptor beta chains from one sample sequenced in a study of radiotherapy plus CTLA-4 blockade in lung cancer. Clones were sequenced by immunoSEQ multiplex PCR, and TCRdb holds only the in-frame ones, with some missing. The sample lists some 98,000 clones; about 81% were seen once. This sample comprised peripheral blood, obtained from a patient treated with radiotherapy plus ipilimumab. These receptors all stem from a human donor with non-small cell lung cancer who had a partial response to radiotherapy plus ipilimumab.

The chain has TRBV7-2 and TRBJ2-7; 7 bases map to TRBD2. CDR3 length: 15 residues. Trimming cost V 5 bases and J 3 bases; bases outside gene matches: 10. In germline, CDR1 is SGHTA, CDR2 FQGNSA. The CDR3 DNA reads TGTGCCAGCAGCCCCCCAAAGACGGGGGGCTACGAGCAGTACTTC. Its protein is CASSPPKTGGYEQYF.

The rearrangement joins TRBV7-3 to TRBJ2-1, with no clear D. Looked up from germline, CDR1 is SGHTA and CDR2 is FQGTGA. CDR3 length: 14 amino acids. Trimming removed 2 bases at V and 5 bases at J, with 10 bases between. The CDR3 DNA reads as TGTGCCAGCAGCTTATATCCCCAGAACAATGAGCAGTTCTTC. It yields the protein CASSLYPQNNEQFF. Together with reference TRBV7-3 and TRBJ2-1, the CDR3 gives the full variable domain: GAGVSQTPSNKVTEKGKYVELRCDPISGHTALYWYRQSLGQGPEFLIYFQGTGAADDSGLPNDRFFAVRPEGSVSTLKIQRTERGDSAVYLCASSLYPQNNEQFFGPGTRLTVL.

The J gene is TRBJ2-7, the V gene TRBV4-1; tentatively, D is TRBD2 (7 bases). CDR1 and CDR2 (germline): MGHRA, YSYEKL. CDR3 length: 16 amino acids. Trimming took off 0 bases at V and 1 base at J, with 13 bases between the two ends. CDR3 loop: CASSQDRSGTSYEQYF. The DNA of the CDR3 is TGCGCCAGCAGCCAAGATAGAAGCGGGACATCCTACGAGCAGTACTTC.